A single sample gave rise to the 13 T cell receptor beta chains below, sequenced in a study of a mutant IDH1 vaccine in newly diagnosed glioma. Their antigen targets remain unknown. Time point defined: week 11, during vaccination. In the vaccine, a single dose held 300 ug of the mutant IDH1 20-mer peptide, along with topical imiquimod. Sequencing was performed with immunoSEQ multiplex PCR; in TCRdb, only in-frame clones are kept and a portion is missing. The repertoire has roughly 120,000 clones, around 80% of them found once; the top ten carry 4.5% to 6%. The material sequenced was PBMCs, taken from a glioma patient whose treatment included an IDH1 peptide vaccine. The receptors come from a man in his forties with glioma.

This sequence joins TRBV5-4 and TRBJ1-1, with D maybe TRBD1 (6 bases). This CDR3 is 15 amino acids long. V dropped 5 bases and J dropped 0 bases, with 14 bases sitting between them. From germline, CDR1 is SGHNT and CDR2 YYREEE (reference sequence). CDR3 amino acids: CASRGKGGMNTEAFF. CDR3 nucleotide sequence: TGTGCCAGCAGGGGGAAGGGGGGGATGAACACTGAAGCTTTCTTT.

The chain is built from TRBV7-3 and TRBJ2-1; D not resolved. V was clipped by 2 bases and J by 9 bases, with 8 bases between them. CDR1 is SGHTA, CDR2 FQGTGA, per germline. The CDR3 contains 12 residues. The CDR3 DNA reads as TGTGCCAGCAGCTTATCGAAGGGTGAGCAGTTCTTC. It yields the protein CASSLSKGEQFF.

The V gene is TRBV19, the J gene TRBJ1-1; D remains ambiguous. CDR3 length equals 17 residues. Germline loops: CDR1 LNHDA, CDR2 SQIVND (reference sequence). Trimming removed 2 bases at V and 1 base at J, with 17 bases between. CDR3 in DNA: TGTGCCAGTAGTATACACCCTCAGCAGACGAAGAACACTGAAGCTTTCTTT. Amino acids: CASSIHPQQTKNTEAFF.

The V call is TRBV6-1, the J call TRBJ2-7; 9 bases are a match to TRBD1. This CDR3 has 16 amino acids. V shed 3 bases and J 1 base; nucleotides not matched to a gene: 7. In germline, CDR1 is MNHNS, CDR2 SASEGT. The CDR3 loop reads CASSDRRTGVSYEQYF. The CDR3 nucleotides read TGTGCCAGCAGTGACCGACGGACAGGGGTTTCCTACGAGCAGTACTTC.

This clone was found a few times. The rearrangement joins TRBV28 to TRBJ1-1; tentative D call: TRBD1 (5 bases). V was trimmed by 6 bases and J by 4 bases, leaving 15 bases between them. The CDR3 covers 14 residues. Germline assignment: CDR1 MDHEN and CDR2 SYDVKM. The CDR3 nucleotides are TGTGCCAGCAGCCACAACCGGGGCCCCACTGAAGCTTTCTTT. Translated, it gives CASSHNRGPTEAFF.

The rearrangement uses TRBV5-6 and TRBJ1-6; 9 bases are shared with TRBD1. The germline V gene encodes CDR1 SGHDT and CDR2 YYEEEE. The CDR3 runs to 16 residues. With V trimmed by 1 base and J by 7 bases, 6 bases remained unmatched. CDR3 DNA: TGTGCCAGCAGCTTGTTGGGGACAGGGCTCAATTCACCCCTCCACTTT. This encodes CASSLLGTGLNSPLHF.

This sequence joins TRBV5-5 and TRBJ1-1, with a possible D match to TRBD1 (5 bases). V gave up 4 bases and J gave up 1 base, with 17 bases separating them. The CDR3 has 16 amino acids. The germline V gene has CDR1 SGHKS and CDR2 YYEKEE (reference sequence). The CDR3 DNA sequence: TGTGCCAGCAGCCCCATAACCGGCAGGGAGAACACTGAAGCTTTCTTT. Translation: CASSPITGRENTEAFF.

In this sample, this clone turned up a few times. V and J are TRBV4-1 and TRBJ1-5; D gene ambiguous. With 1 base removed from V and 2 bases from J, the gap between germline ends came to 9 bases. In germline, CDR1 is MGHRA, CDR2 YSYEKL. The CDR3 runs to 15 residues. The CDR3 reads CASSQVRARNQPQHF. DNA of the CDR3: TGCGCCAGCAGCCAAGTTAGAGCGCGCAATCAGCCCCAGCATTTT.

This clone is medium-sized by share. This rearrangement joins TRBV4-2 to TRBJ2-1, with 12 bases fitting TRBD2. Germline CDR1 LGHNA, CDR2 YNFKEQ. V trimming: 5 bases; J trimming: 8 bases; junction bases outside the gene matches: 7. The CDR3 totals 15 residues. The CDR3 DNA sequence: TGTGCCAGCAGCACCCGACTAGCGGGAGTGGATGAGCAGTTCTTC. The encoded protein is CASSTRLAGVDEQFF.

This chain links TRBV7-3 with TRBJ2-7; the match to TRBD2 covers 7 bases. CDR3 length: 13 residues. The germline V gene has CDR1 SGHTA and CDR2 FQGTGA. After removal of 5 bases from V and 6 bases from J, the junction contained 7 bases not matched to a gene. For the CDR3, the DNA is TGTGCCAGCAGCCAACTGACGGGGGGCGAGCAGTACTTC. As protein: CASSQLTGGEQYF. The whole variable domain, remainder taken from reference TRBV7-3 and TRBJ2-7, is GAGVSQTPSNKVTEKGKYVELRCDPISGHTALYWYRQSLGQGPEFLIYFQGTGAADDSGLPNDRFFAVRPEGSVSTLKIQRTERGDSAVYLCASSQLTGGEQYFGPGTRLTVT.

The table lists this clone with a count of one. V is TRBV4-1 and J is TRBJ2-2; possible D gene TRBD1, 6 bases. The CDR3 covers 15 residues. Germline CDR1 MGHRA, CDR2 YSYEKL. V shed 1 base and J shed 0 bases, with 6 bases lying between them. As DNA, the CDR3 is TGCGCCAGCAGCCAAGGGACAGCGAACACCGGGGAGCTGTTTTTT. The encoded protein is CASSQGTANTGELFF.

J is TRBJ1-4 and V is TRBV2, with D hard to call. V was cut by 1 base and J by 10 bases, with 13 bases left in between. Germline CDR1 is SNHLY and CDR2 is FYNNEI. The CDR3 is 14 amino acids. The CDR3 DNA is TGTGCCAGCAGTGAAGGTCGGACTTGGACAAAACTGTTTTTT. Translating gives CASSEGRTWTKLFF.

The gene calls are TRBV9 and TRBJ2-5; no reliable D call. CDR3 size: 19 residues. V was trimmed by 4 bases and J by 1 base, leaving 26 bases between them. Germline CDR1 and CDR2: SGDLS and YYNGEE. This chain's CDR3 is CASSPRMPSPLAFQETQYF. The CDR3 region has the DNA TGTGCCAGCAGCCCCCGGATGCCTTCGCCGCTGGCCTTCCAAGAGACCCAGTACTTC.